The present T cell receptor beta chain was sequenced within a study of T-cell reconstitution after alpha-beta-depleted transplantation in children. In this sample, this clonotype turned up a few times. The CDR3 totals 13 residues. Trimming took 5 bases from V and 14 from J; bases not matched to a gene: 13. The germline gives CDR1 SEHNR, CDR2 FQNEAQ (reference sequence). Unique molecular identifiers were incorporated into the prepared TCRbeta library. TCRdb processed the PCR reads anew with MiXCR; each CDR3 protein has one entry. The data hold 700,000 to 950,000 distinct CDR3 sequences, with roughly 15% observed a single time.

The clonotype comes from a male patient between 5 and 17 years old who had a stem cell transplant for acute lymphoblastic leukemia, so the T cells may come from the graft donor. V usage is TRBV7-9 and J usage is TRBJ1-2, with 8 bases lining up with TRBD1. The sequencing used PBMCs, mostly from graft donor cells, collected 360 days after TCRalphabeta/CD19-depleted stem cell transplant. CDR3 DNA sequence: TGTGCCAGCAGCGCGACAGGGGACCTCCTTGAAACCTTC. It translates to CASSATGDLLETF.